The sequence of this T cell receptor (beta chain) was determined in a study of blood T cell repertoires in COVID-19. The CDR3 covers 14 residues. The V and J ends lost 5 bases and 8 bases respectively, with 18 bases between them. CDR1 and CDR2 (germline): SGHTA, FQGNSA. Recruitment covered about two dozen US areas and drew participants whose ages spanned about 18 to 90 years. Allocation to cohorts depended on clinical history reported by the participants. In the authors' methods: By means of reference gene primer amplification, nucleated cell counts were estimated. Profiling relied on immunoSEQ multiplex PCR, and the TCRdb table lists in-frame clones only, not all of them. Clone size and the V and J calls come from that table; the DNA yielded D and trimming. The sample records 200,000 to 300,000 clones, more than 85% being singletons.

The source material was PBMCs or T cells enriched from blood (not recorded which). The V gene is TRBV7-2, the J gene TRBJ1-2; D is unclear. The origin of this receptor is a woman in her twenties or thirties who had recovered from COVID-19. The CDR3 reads CASSLRGIQEGYTF. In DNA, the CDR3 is TGTGCCAGCAGCCTAAGAGGGATTCAGGAAGGCTACACCTTC.